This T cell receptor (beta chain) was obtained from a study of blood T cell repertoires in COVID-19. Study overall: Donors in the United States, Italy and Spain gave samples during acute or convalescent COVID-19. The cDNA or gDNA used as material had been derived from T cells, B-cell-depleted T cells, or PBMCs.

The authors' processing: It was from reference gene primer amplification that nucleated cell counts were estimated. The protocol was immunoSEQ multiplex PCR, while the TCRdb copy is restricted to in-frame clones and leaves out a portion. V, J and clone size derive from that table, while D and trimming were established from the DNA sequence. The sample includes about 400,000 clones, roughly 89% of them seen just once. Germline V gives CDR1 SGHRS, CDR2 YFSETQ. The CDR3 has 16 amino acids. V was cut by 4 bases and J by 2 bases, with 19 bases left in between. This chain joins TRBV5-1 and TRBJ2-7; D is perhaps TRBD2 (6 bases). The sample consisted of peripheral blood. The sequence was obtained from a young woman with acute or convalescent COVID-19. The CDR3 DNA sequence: TGCGCCAGCAGCCTGGAGGGCACTAGATATCCCTACGAGCAGTACTTC. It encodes CASSLEGTRYPYEQYF.